This TCR beta chain derives from a study of T cell responses to AZD1222 COVID-19 vaccine. Study findings and constraints: Mostly white British, mostly female donors; authors suggested clonal diversity may be underestimated. Baseline serostatus was positive in only six or seven AZD1222 recipients.

On this clone itself: What it binds is unknown.

The germline gives CDR1 MNHEY, CDR2 SVGEGT. V was trimmed by 6 bases and J by 2 bases, leaving 11 bases between them. The CDR3 contains 13 residues. Profiling relied on immunoSEQ multiplex PCR, and the TCRdb table lists in-frame clones only, not all of them. The table has approximately 170,000 clones, 85% to 90% seen once. The specimen comprised peripheral blood, sampled on day 0 of AZD1222 vaccination. The TCR originated in an adult in good health. This sequence joins TRBV6-2 or TRBV6-3 and TRBJ2-7; D call uncertain. CDR3 sequence: CASSPPEPYEQYF. The CDR3 DNA reads TGTGCCAGCAGCCCCCCAGAACCCTACGAGCAGTACTTC.